One T cell receptor (beta chain) is described in this entry. Germline CDR1 SGHDN, CDR2 FVKESK. Trimming at V came to 3 bases and at J to 4 bases, leaving 6 bases not matched to a gene. The CDR3 runs 15 residues. This sample was taken from a study of blood T cell repertoires in COVID-19. Overall study: Material from acute and convalescent COVID-19 was sourced from the United States, Italy and Spain.

Methods used by the authors: Counts of nucleated cells, estimated from reference gene primer amplification, were obtained. Method: immunoSEQ multiplex PCR; TCRdb's copy keeps in-frame clones and lacks some. V and J calls and clone size are as listed in that table; D and trimming were resolved from the DNA. The sample holds approximately 190,000 clones, about 83% seen once. The TCR comes from a woman in her seventies with active or convalescent COVID-19. This chain joins TRBV14 and TRBJ2-1; TRBD1 matches 7 bases. Sequenced material: peripheral blood. The CDR3 is CASSHPPGQYNEQFF. The CDR3 bases are TGTGCCAGCAGCCATCCTCCGGGACAGTACAATGAGCAGTTCTTC.